This TCR beta chain was documented in a study of metastatic and nonmetastatic thyroid tumors. Judged by abundance, this clone is medium-sized. How the authors handled the data: The study took CDR3 differences across clinicopathological groups and made a distant-metastasis classifier for papillary thyroid cancer from them. TCRdb ran MiXCR on the PCR reads. The V and J calls and clone size are TCRdb's, not the authors'. The data show about 19,000 clones, with about 23% seen just once and roughly a tenth held by the top ten. Treatment of any kind had been given to no patient before thyroid surgery. The clonotype originates from a male donor with papillary thyroid cancer or a benign thyroid nodule (not recorded which). Some clones in this sample may be carry-over from other donors' samples. The material sequenced was tumor tissue.

CDR3: CASSDRTSGVGNEQFF. CDR3 DNA: TGTGCCAGCAGCGATCGGACTAGCGGAGTGGGGAATGAGCAGTTCTTC. V usage is TRBV9 and J usage is TRBJ2-1; 10 nucleotides agree with TRBD2. V was pared by 3 bases and J by 7 bases, with 10 bases of the junction left unmatched. Germline CDR1 SGDLS, CDR2 YYNGEE. This CDR3 is 16 amino acids long. The whole variable domain, filled in from reference TRBV9 and TRBJ2-1, reads DSGVTQTPKHLITATGQRVTLRCSPRSGDLSVYWYQQSLDQGLQFLIQYYNGEERAKGNILERFSAQQFPDLHSELNLSSLELGDSALYFCASSDRTSGVGNEQFFGPGTRLTVL.